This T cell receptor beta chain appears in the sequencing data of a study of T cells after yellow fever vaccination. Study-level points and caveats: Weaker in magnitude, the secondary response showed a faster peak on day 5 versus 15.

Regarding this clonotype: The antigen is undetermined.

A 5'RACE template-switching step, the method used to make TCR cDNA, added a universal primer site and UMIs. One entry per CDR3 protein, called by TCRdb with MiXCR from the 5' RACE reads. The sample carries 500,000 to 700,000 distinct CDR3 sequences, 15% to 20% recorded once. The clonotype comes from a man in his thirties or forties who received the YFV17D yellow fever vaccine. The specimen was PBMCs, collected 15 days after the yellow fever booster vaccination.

CDR3 bases: TGTGCCACCAGGTCAGAGGGGGCAGTCGACGAGCAGTACTTC. Amino acids: CATRSEGAVDEQYF. This sequence joins TRBV6-1 and TRBJ2-7, with 7 bases lining up with TRBD1. With 10 bases clipped from V and 5 bases from J, the junction kept 14 bases outside the gene matches. The germline gives CDR1 MNHNS, CDR2 SASEGT. The CDR3 runs 14 residues.